Listed below are T cell receptor beta chains from one sample, sequenced in a study of T-cell memory formation after mild COVID-19. TCRdb re-called the 5' RACE reads through MiXCR, storing one row per CDR3 protein. The repertoire consists of about 400,000 distinct CDR3 sequences, with approximately 25% occurring once and the leading ten covering 7.5% to 10%. The sequencing sample was made of PBMCs or a T cell subset sorted from them (not recorded which). The receptors were sampled from an adult woman who had mild COVID-19 (a few samples of this study predate the infection). Cell type and time point are not known. The CDR3 runs from the conserved cysteine through the conserved F or W. A D gene is named only where the DNA matches it firmly. Where a row states a size, it is once, few, many or the class of an expanded clone; other rows omit it.

cdr3_aa cdr3_nt j_call clone_size v_call d_call
CASSLLTVSTDTQYF TGTGCCAGCTCACTCCTGACAGTCTCCACAGATACGCAGTATTTT TRBJ2-3 NA TRBV18 NA
CASSIGGEYHYNEQFF TGTGCCAGTAGTATAGGTGGGGAGTATCACTACAATGAGCAGTTCTTC TRBJ2-1 NA TRBV19 NA
CASSKEVRQGIEQYF TGTGCCAGCAGCAAAGAAGTCCGACAGGGGATCGAGCAGTACTTC TRBJ2-7 few TRBV21-1 NA
CASRPGQGAGELFF TGTGCCAGCAGGCCGGGACAGGGTGCCGGGGAGCTGTTTTTT TRBJ2-2 NA TRBV7-3 TRBD1
CASSSRLAGVNEQFF TGTGCCAGCAGCAGCCGACTAGCGGGAGTCAATGAGCAGTTCTTC TRBJ2-1 few TRBV7-8 TRBD2
CSARDSGRAGDTQYF TGCAGTGCTAGAGATAGCGGGAGGGCTGGAGATACGCAGTATTTT TRBJ2-3 NA TRBV20-1 TRBD2
CASTTTGQVNIQYF TGTGCCAGCACCACGACAGGGCAAGTGAACATTCAGTACTTC TRBJ2-4 NA TRBV12-3/TRBV12-4 TRBD1
CASSQDPSGRGADTQYF TGCGCCAGCAGCCAAGACCCGAGCGGGAGGGGGGCAGATACGCAGTATTTT TRBJ2-3 few TRBV4-3 TRBD2
CASSPTSGGEQFF TGTGCCAGCAGTCCAACTAGCGGGGGTGAGCAGTTCTTC TRBJ2-1 few TRBV12-3/TRBV12-4 TRBD2
CASSRPGTSPTGELFF TGTGCCAGCAGCCGCCCCGGGACTAGCCCCACCGGGGAGCTGTTTTTT TRBJ2-2 NA TRBV7-2 TRBD2
CAISERGPSSGNTIYF TGTGCCATCAGTGAGAGAGGGCCCAGCTCTGGAAACACCATATATTTT TRBJ1-3 few TRBV10-3 NA
CASSLLRGNEQFF TGTGCCAGCAGCTTACTACGAGGCAATGAGCAGTTCTTC TRBJ2-1 NA TRBV7-3 NA
CASSLVGGTNTEAFF TGTGCCAGCAGTTTAGTGGGGGGGACGAACACTGAAGCTTTCTTT TRBJ1-1 few TRBV27 NA
CASSQESNNEQFF TGCGCCAGCAGCCAAGAAAGCAACAATGAGCAGTTCTTC TRBJ2-1 NA TRBV4-1 NA
CASTPGRGNTGELFF TGTGCCAGCACGCCAGGGAGAGGGAACACCGGGGAGCTGTTTTTT TRBJ2-2 NA TRBV27 NA
CASSGAASYGKEQFF TGTGCCAGCAGTGGGGCCGCTAGCTACGGTAAAGAGCAGTTCTTC TRBJ2-1 few TRBV12-3/TRBV12-4 NA
CASSLGTGSSYNEQFF TGCGCCAGCAGCTTGGGGACAGGGTCCTCCTACAATGAGCAGTTCTTC TRBJ2-1 many TRBV5-1 TRBD1
CASSRRTSGGDSTSDTQYF TGTGCCAGCAGCCGCCGGACTAGCGGGGGGGATAGCACTTCAGATACGCAGTATTTT TRBJ2-3 NA TRBV4-2 TRBD2
CASRSGQRGREQYF TGTGCCAGCAGATCGGGACAGCGAGGGAGGGAGCAGTACTTC TRBJ2-7 NA TRBV6-1 NA
CASTRTGYTDTQYF TGTGCCAGCACCAGGACAGGGTACACAGATACGCAGTATTTT TRBJ2-3 NA TRBV27 TRBD1
CASTPGTVSGNTIYF TGTGCCAGCACCCCCGGGACAGTCTCTGGAAACACCATATATTTT TRBJ1-3 NA TRBV9 TRBD1
CASSLGGGLGQETQYF TGTGCCAGCAGCTTGGGTGGGGGGCTGGGGCAAGAGACCCAGTACTTC TRBJ2-5 NA TRBV5-5 NA
CASSQDSGTTIPQYF TGTGCCAGCAGCCAAGATTCCGGGACCACCATCCCGCAGTACTTC TRBJ2-7 NA TRBV3-1 NA
CASSQVMATSGETQYF TGTGCCAGCAGCCAAGTGATGGCCACCTCGGGAGAGACCCAGTACTTC TRBJ2-5 NA TRBV4-2 NA
CASSSDSLYEQYF TGTGCCAGCAGCTCCGACAGTCTCTACGAGCAGTACTTC TRBJ2-7 few TRBV7-9 NA
CSASSQIRNTEAFF TGCAGTGCTAGTTCACAGATTAGGAACACTGAAGCTTTCTTT TRBJ1-1 NA TRBV20-1 NA
CASESNLLAGLPGTQYF TGTGCCAGCGAGAGTAATTTACTAGCGGGACTCCCCGGAACCCAGTACTTC TRBJ2-5 NA TRBV6-2/TRBV6-3 TRBD2
CASRRTGPYEQYF TGTGCCAGCAGACGGACAGGCCCCTACGAGCAGTACTTC TRBJ2-7 few TRBV27 TRBD1
CASSMNPGQGAGGYTF TGCGCCAGCAGCATGAATCCGGGACAGGGGGCCGGTGGCTACACCTTC TRBJ1-2 NA TRBV5-1 TRBD1
CASRWGSGLQTEAFF TGCGCCAGCAGGTGGGGGTCAGGCCTGCAGACTGAAGCTTTCTTT TRBJ1-1 NA TRBV5-1 NA
CASSFTSGGMGDTQYF TGTGCCAGCAGTTTTACTTCAGGGGGCATGGGGGATACGCAGTATTTT TRBJ2-3 few TRBV12-3/TRBV12-4 TRBD1
CASSPDTFTDTQYF TGTGCCAGCAGCCCGGACACCTTCACAGATACGCAGTATTTT TRBJ2-3 NA TRBV7-9 NA
CASSQGAAVRGYTF TGTGCCAGCAGCCAAGGGGCCGCCGTACGGGGCTACACCTTC TRBJ1-2 NA TRBV3-1 NA
CASGGLAEIGTQYF TGTGCCAGCGGGGGACTAGCAGAAATCGGTACGCAGTATTTT TRBJ2-3 NA TRBV2 TRBD2
CASSFPQGARSSGYTF TGTGCCAGCAGCTTCCCACAGGGGGCAAGGTCATCTGGCTACACCTTC TRBJ1-2 NA TRBV7-9 TRBD1
CASSQAGTGGNEQYF TGTGCCAGCAGCCAAGCCGGGACAGGGGGAAACGAGCAGTACTTC TRBJ2-7 few TRBV14 TRBD1
CASSLAGGADEQFF TGTGCCAGCAGCTTAGCGGGAGGGGCGGATGAGCAGTTCTTC TRBJ2-1 NA TRBV7-6 TRBD2
CASSLDLAGDEQYF TGTGCCAGCAGCTTGGATCTAGCGGGAGACGAGCAGTACTTC TRBJ2-7 few TRBV5-4 TRBD2
CASSLRRNYEQYF TGTGCCAGCAGCTTAAGGAGAAACTACGAGCAGTACTTC TRBJ2-7 NA TRBV7-2 NA
CSVTLPPGGHGYTF TGCAGCGTTACCCTTCCCCCGGGGGGGCATGGCTACACCTTC TRBJ1-2 NA TRBV29-1 NA
CASRRSGRMGNEQFF TGTGCCAGCAGACGTAGCGGGAGGATGGGCAATGAGCAGTTCTTC TRBJ2-1 few TRBV5-5 TRBD2
CASTIGQGISYNEQFF TGTGCCAGCACTATCGGACAGGGTATTTCCTACAATGAGCAGTTCTTC TRBJ2-1 few TRBV2 TRBD1
CATSGVGGNYNEQFF TGTGCCACCTCGGGGGTGGGGGGTAACTACAATGAGCAGTTCTTC TRBJ2-1 NA TRBV24-1 NA
CATSRRGLKGRDTQYF TGTGCCACCAGCAGAAGAGGGCTAAAGGGACGAGATACGCAGTATTTT TRBJ2-3 NA TRBV15 NA
CASSLELAADTQYF TGCGCCAGCAGCTTGGAACTAGCGGCAGATACGCAGTATTTT TRBJ2-3 few TRBV5-1 TRBD2
CATSSSSGLAGDEQYF TGTGCCACCAGCAGCTCCTCGGGACTAGCGGGAGACGAGCAGTACTTC TRBJ2-7 NA TRBV15 TRBD2